Below, 6 T cell receptor beta chains from the same sample are listed, as sequenced in a study of control samples from healthy donors and cancer patients. Only in-frame clones appear in the TCRdb table, and some are missing; sequencing was by immunoSEQ multiplex PCR. The sample includes around 15,000 clones, 75% to 90% of them seen just once. Sequences were obtained from PBMCs. The source of these receptors is a woman in her 70s with colorectal cancer.

This chain connects TRBV7-8 to TRBJ1-6, with 7 bases lining up with TRBD1. Trimming removed 1 base from V and 4 bases from J; junction bases left unmatched: 7. The CDR3 extends over 17 amino acids. CDR1 and CDR2 from the germline V gene are SGHVS and FQNEAQ. The CDR3 loop reads CASSLVGGGVYNSPLHF. In DNA, the CDR3 is TGTGCCAGCAGCTTAGTAGGGGGCGGTGTTTATAATTCACCCCTCCACTTT.

The chain is built from TRBV5-1 and TRBJ2-1; 9 positions agree with TRBD1. Germline V CDR1 and CDR2: SGHRS, YFSETQ. V trimming: 0 bases; J trimming: 7 bases; junction bases outside the gene matches: 5. The CDR3 spans 15 residues. CDR3 protein: CASSLGQGGWNEQFF. Here the CDR3 DNA reads TGCGCCAGCAGCTTGGGACAGGGGGGCTGGAATGAGCAGTTCTTC. Together with reference TRBV5-1 and TRBJ2-1, the CDR3 gives the full variable domain: KAGVTQTPRYLIKTRGQQVTLSCSPISGHRSVSWYQQTPGQGLQFLFEYFSETQRNKGNFPGRFSGRQFSNSRSEMNVSTLELGDSALYLCASSLGQGGWNEQFFGPGTRLTVL.

This clone has more than one count but fewer than ten. V and J are TRBV9 and TRBJ2-1, with 11 bases lining up with TRBD2. The length of the CDR3 is 17 residues. The V gene end was trimmed by 4 bases and the J gene end by 8 bases; junction bases not matched to a gene: 14. Germline lookup yields CDR1 SGDLS and CDR2 YYNGEE. CDR3 DNA sequence: TGTGCCAGCAGCTTTAATCCGACTAGCGGGATGTTCGATGAGCAGTTCTTC. Its protein product is CASSFNPTSGMFDEQFF. The full variable domain, completed using reference TRBV9 and TRBJ2-1, is DSGVTQTPKHLITATGQRVTLRCSPRSGDLSVYWYQQSLDQGLQFLIQYYNGEERAKGNILERFSAQQFPDLHSELNLSSLELGDSALYFCASSFNPTSGMFDEQFFGPGTRLTVL.

CDR3 loop: CASSLGRSWDRGTDTQYF. CDR3 bases: TGTGCCAGCAGCTTAGGTAGATCGTGGGACAGGGGGACAGATACGCAGTATTTT. The chain couples TRBV11-3 to TRBJ2-3; 11 bases agree with TRBD1. The CDR3 runs to 18 residues. CDR1 SGHNT and CDR2 YENEEA come from the germline V gene. V shed 1 base and J 3 bases; nucleotides not matched to a gene: 9.

The rearrangement uses TRBV24-1 and TRBJ1-6; possible D gene TRBD1, 6 bases. This CDR3 has 17 residues. V was trimmed by 1 base and J by 7 bases, leaving 16 bases between them. The germline gives CDR1 KGHDR, CDR2 SFDVKD. The CDR3 DNA sequence: TGTGCCACCAGTGATTTTCCCGCGACAGGTAGAAATTCACCCCTCCACTTT. Encoded protein: CATSDFPATGRNSPLHF.

The chain uses TRBV3-1 (or the pseudogene TRBV3-2) and TRBJ2-5, with 10 bases fitting TRBD2. This CDR3 contains 16 residues. V shed 0 bases, J shed 5 bases, and the junction held 6 bases outside the gene matches. Germline assignment: CDR1 LGHDT and CDR2 YNNKEL (reference sequence). The CDR3 spells CASSQEAASGSETQYF. The CDR3 nucleotides are TGTGCCAGCAGCCAAGAAGCCGCTAGCGGGAGTGAGACCCAGTACTTC.